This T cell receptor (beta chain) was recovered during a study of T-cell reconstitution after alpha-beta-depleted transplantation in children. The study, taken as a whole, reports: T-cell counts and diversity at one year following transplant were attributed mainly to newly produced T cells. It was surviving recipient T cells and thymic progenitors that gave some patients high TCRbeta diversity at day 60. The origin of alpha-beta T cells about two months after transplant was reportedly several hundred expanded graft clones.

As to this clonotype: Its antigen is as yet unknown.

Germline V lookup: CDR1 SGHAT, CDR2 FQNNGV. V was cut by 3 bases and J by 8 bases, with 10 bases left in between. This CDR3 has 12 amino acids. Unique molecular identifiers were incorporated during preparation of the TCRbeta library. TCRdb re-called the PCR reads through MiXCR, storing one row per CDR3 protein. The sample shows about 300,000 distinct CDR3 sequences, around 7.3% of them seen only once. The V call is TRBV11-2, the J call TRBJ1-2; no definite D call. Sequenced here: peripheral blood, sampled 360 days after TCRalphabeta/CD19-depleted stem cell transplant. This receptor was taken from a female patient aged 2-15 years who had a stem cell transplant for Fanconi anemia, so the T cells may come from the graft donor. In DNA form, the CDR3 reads TGTGCCAGCAGCTTCTCTCCTTCCGGCTACACCTTC. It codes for CASSFSPSGYTF.